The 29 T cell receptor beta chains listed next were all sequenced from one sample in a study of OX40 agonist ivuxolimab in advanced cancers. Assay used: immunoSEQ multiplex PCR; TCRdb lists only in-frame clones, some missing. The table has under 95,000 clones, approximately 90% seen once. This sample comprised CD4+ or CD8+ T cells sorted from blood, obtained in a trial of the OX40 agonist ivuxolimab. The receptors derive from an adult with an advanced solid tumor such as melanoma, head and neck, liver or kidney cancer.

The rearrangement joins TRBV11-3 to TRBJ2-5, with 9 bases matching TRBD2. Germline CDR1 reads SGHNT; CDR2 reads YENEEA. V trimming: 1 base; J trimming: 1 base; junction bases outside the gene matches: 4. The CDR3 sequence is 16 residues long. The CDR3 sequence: CASSLGPAGGQETQYF. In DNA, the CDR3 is TGTGCCAGCAGCTTAGGACCAGCGGGGGGCCAAGAGACCCAGTACTTC. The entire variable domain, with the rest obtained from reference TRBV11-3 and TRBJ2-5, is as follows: EAGVVQSPRYKIIEKKQPVAFWCNPISGHNTLYWYLQNLGQGPELLIRYENEEAVDDSQLPKDRFSAERLKGVDSTLKIQPAELGDSAVYLCASSLGPAGGQETQYFGPGTRLLVL.

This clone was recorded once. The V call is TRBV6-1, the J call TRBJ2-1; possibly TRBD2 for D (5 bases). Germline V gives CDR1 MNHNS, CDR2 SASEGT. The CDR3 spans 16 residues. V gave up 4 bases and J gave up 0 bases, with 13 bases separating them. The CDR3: CASSALADPSYNEQFF. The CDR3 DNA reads TGTGCCAGCAGTGCGCTAGCAGACCCCTCCTACAATGAGCAGTTCTTC.

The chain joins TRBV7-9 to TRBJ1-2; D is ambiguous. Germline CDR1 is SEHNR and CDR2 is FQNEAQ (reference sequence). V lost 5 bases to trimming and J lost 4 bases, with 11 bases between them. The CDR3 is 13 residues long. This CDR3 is CASSPDVGYGYTF. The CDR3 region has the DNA TGTGCCAGCAGCCCGGATGTAGGCTATGGCTACACCTTC.

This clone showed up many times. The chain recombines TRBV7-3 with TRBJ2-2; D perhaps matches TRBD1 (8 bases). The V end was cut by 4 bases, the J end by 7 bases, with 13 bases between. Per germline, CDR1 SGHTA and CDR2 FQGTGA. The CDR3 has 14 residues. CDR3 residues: CASSSTGEGGELFF. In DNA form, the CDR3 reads TGTGCCAGCAGCTCGACAGGGGAGGGCGGGGAGCTGTTTTTT.

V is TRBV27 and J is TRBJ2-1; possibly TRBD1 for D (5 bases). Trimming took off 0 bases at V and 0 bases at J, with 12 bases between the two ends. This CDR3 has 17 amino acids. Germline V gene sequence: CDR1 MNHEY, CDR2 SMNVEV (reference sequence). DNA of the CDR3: TGTGCCAGCAGTTTATCGCCCAGGGCAAGCTCCTACAATGAGCAGTTCTTC. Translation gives CASSLSPRASSYNEQFF.

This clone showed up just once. This chain's CDR3 is CASSEYPLAFF. CDR3 bases: TGTGCCAGCAGTGAATATCCCCTAGCTTTCTTT. The rearrangement joins TRBV25-1 to TRBJ1-1; the D is unclear. Germline loops: CDR1 MGHDK, CDR2 SYGVNS. The CDR3 is 11 amino acids. The V gene lost 0 bases and the J gene lost 10 bases, with 6 bases spanning the gap. Filled out from reference TRBV25-1 and TRBJ1-1, the complete variable domain reads EADIYQTPRYLVIGTGKKITLECSQTMGHDKMYWYQQDPGMELHLIHYSYGVNSTEKGDLSSESTVSRIRTEHFPLTLESARPSHTSQYLCASSEYPLAFFGQGTRLTVV.

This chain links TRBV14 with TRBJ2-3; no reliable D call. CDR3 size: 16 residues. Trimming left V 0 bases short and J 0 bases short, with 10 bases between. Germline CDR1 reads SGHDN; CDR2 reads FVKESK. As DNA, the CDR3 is TGTGCCAGCAGCCAAGAGCTGTCGGGCAGCACAGATACGCAGTATTTT. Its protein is CASSQELSGSTDTQYF.

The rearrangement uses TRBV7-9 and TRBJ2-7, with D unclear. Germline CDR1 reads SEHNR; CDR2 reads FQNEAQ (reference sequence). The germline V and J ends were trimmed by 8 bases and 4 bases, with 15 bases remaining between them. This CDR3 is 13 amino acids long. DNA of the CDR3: TGTGCCAGCGCCAAAACCCAGGTTTACGAGCAGTACTTC. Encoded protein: CASAKTQVYEQYF.

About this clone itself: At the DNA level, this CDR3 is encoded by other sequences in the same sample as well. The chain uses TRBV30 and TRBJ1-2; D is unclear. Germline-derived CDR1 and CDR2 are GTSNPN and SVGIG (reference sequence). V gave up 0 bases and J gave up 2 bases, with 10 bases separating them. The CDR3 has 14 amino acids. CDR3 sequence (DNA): TGTGCCTGGAGTGTACTTGGCAGGAACTATGGCTACACCTTC. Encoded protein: CAWSVLGRNYGYTF. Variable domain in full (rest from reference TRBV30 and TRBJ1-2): SQTIHQWPATLVQPVGSPLSLECTVEGTSNPNLYWYRQAAGRGLQLLFYSVGIGQISSEVPQNLSASRPQDRQFILSSKKLLLSDSGFYLCAWSVLGRNYGYTFGSGTRLTVV.

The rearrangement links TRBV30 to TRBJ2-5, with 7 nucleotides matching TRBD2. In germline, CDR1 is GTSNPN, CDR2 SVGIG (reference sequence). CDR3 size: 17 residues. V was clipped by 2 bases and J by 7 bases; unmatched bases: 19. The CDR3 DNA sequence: TGTGCCTGGAGTACCCCCCCCCGGGCGGGAGTTTTTCCGACCCAGTACTTC. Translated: CAWSTPPRAGVFPTQYF.

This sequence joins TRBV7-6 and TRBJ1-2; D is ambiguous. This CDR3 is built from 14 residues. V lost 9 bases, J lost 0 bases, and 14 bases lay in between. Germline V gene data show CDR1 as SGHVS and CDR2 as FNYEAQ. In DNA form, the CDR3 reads TGTGCCAGTCGGACTGCTGAAGCTAACTATGGCTACACCTTC. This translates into CASRTAEANYGYTF.

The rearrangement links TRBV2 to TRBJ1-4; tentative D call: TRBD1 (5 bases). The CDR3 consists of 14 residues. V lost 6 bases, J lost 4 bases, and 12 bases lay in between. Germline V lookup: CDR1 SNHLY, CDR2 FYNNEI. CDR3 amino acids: CASRLGPGNEKLFF. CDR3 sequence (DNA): TGTGCCAGCAGGCTGGGGCCGGGTAATGAAAAACTGTTTTTT. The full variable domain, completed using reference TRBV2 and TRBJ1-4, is EPEVTQTPSHQVTQMGQEVILRCVPISNHLYFYWYRQILGQKVEFLVSFYNNEISEKSEIFDDQFSVERPDGSNFTLKIRSTKLEDSAMYFCASRLGPGNEKLFFGSGTQLSVL.

The CDR3 coding sequence is TGTGCCAGCCACCGGTGGCGATTTGATAATTCACCCCTCCACTTT. This codes for CASHRWRFDNSPLHF. The rearrangement uses TRBV7-9 and TRBJ1-6; D not certain. Per the germline V gene, CDR1 is SEHNR and CDR2 is FQNEAQ (reference sequence). The CDR3 covers 15 residues. Trimming removed 8 bases at V and 5 bases at J, with 16 bases between.

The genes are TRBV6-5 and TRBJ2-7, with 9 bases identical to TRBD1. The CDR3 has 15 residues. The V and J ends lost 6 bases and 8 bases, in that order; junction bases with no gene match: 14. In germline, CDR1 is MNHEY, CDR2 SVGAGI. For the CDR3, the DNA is TGTGCCAGCAGCCGAAAACCGGGACAGGGACGACAGCAGTACTTC. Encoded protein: CASSRKPGQGRQQYF.

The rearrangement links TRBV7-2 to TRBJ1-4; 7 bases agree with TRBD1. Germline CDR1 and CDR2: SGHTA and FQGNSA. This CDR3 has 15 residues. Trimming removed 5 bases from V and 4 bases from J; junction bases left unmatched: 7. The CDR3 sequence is CASSPQRQGNEKLFF. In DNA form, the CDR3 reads TGTGCCAGCAGCCCCCAAAGACAGGGTAATGAAAAACTGTTTTTT.

This CDR3 is CASSFSGRNSEQYF. The CDR3 nucleotides read TGTGCCAGCAGCTTTAGCGGGAGAAACAGCGAGCAGTACTTC. This chain connects TRBV7-3 to TRBJ2-7; 9 positions agree with TRBD2. V lost 3 bases to trimming and J lost 6 bases; unmatched junction nucleotides: 6. The CDR3 runs to 14 residues. Germline CDR1 is SGHTA and CDR2 is FQGTGA. The full variable domain, rest sourced from reference TRBV7-3 and TRBJ2-7, is GAGVSQTPSNKVTEKGKYVELRCDPISGHTALYWYRQSLGQGPEFLIYFQGTGAADDSGLPNDRFFAVRPEGSVSTLKIQRTERGDSAVYLCASSFSGRNSEQYFGPGTRLTVT.

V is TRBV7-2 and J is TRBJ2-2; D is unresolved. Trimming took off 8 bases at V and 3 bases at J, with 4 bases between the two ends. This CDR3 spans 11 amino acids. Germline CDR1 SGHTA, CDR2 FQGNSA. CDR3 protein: CASRYTGELFF. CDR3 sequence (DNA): TGTGCCAGCCGATACACCGGGGAGCTGTTTTTT.

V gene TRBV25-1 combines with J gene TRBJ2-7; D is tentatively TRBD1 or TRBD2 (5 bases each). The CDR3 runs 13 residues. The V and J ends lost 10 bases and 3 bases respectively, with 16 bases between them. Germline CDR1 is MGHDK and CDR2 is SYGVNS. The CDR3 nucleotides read TGTGCCACCATGAGGGTGGGGGACTACGAGCAGTACTTC. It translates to CATMRVGDYEQYF.

The CDR3 sequence: CASSLSGTTEAFF. CDR3 bases: TGTGCCAGCAGCTTGTCGGGTACCACTGAAGCTTTCTTT. V and J are TRBV5-6 and TRBJ1-1; unclear D gene. Germline V lookup: CDR1 SGHDT, CDR2 YYEEEE. Trimming took 1 base from V and 4 from J, leaving 8 bases between them. The CDR3 loop spans 13 amino acids. Supplemented by reference TRBV5-6 and TRBJ1-1, the full variable domain reads DAGVTQSPTHLIKTRGQQVTLRCSPKSGHDTVSWYQQALGQGPQFIFQYYEEEERQRGNFPDRFSGHQFPNYSSELNVNALLLGDSALYLCASSLSGTTEAFFGQGTRLTVV.

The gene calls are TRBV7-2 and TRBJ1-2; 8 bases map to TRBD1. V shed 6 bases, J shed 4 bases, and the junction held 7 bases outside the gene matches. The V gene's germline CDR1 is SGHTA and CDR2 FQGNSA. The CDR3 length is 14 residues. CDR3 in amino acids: CASRSDRATYGYTF. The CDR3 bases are TGTGCCAGCAGATCGGACAGGGCGACCTATGGCTACACCTTC.

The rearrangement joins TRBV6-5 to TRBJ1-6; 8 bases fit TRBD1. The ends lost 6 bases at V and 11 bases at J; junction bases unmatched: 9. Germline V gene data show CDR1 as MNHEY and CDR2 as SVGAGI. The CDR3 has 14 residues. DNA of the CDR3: TGTGCCAGCAGCCCGAGGACAGGGTTTGCACCCCTCCACTTT. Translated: CASSPRTGFAPLHF.

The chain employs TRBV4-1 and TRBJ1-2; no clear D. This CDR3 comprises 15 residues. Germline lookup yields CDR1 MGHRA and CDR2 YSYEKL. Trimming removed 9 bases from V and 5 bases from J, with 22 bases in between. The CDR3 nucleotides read TGCGCCAGTTCTCTTCAGCCCACACCGGGGTATGGCTACACCTTC. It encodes CASSLQPTPGYGYTF.

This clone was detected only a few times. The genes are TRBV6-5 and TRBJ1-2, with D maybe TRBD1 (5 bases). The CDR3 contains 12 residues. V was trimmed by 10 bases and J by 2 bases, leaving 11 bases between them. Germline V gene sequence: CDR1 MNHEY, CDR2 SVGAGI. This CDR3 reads CAISGGNYGYTF. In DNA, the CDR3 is TGTGCCATATCCGGGGGGAACTATGGCTACACCTTC.

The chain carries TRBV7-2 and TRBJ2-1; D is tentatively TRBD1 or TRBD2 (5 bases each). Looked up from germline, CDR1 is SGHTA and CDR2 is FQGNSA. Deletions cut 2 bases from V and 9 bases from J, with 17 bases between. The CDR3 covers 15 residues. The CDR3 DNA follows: TGTGCCAGCAGCTTAATTCCCGGGGCCGTCCTTGAGCAGTTCTTC. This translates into CASSLIPGAVLEQFF.

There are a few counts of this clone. As DNA, the CDR3 is TGTGCCAGCAGTCAGGGACAGCAAGAGACCCAGTACTTC. Encoded protein: CASSQGQQETQYF. The chain uses TRBV11-1 and TRBJ2-5; 7 positions match TRBD1. The length of the CDR3 is 13 residues. Unmatched junction bases numbered 3, after V lost 6 bases and J lost 2 bases. Per the germline V gene, CDR1 is SGHAT and CDR2 is FQDESV (reference sequence). The variable domain in full, with the rest retrieved from reference TRBV11-1 and TRBJ2-5, is EAEVAQSPRYKITEKSQAVAFWCDPISGHATLYWYRQILGQGPELLVQFQDESVVDDSQLPKDRFSAERLKGVDSTLKIQPAELGDSAMYLCASSQGQQETQYFGPGTRLLVL.

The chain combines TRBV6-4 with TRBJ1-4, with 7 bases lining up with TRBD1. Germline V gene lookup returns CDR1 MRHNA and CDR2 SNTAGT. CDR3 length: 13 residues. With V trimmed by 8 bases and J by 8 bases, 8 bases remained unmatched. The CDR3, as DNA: TGTGCCAGCCAAACAGGGGTAAGGGAAAAACTGTTTTTT. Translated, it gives CASQTGVREKLFF.

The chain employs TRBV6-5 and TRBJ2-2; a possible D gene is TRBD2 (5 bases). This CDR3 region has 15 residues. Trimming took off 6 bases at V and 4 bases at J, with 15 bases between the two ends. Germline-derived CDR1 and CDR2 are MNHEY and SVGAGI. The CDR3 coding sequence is TGTGCCAGCAGGCGTTCATGGGAGAGCACCGGGGAGCTGTTTTTT. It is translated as CASRRSWESTGELFF.

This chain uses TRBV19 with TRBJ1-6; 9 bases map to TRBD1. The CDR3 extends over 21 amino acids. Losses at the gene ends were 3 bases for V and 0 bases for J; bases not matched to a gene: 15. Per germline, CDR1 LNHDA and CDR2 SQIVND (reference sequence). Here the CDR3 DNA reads TGTGCCAGTAGTATGAAAACTGGACAGGGGTCCTCGAGCTCCTATAATTCACCCCTCCACTTT. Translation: CASSMKTGQGSSSSYNSPLHF.

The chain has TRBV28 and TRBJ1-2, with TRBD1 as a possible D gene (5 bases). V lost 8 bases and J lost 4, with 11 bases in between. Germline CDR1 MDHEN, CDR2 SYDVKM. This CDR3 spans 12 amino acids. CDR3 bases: TGTGCCAGCCAGGGAAGCCTCTATGGCTACACCTTC. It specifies CASQGSLYGYTF.